The clone carrying this T cell receptor beta chain has more than one count but fewer than ten. The antigen is unknown. This sample was included in a study of identical twins. The study, taken as a whole, reports: Whereas memory repertoires showed no such difference, abundant cord blood beta clonotypes carried fewer insertions.

V gave up 4 bases and J gave up 1 base; unmatched junction bases: 5. The CDR3 is 14 residues long. Germline-derived CDR1 and CDR2 are SQVTM and ANQGSEA. Unique molecular identifiers were present on the cDNA, which also gained a universal primer site by template switching. TCRdb re-analysed the 5' RACE reads in MiXCR, keeping a single row per CDR3 protein. Of around 280,000 distinct CDR3 sequences listed, 8% to 9% were seen once; the top ten hold roughly 2%. Separately, the same data were catalogued under a study of yellow fever vaccine responses in identical twins.

The rearrangement links TRBV29-1 to TRBJ2-3; TRBD2 matches 7 bases. The TCR originated in a woman younger than 35 in good health. The source material was memory (CD45RO+) T cells sorted from blood. The CDR3 loop reads CSVGDYRGTDTQYF. The CDR3, as DNA: TGCAGCGTTGGGGACTACCGAGGCACAGATACGCAGTATTTT.